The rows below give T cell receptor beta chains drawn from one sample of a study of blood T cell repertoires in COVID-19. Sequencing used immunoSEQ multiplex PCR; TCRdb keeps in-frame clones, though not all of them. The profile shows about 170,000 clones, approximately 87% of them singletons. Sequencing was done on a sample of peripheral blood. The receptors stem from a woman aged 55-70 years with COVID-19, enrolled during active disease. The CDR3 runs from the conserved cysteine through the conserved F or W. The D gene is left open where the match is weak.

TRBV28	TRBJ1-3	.	TGTGCCAGCAGTTTACGGCAGGGCTTCAGCTCTGGAAACACCATATATTTT	CASSLRQGFSSGNTIYF
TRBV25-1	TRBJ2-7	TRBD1	TGTGCCAGCAGTCCGGGACAGGGCTACGAGCAGTACTTC	CASSPGQGYEQYF
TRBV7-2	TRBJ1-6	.	TGTGCCAGCAGCAGCGCCTTGAATAATTCACCCCTCCACTTT	CASSSALNNSPLHF
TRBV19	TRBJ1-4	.	TGTGCCAGTAGTACCAGTGAAAAACTGTTTTTT	CASSTSEKLFF
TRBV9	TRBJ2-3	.	TGTGCCAGCAGCGTAGCTCCCACAGATACGCAGTATTTT	CASSVAPTDTQYF
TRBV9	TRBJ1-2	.	TGTGCCAGCAGCACCCCCCGGGATGGAGATAGCTATGGCTACACCTTC	CASSTPRDGDSYGYTF
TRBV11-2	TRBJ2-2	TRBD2	TGTGCCAGCAGCTTAGATCCTAGCGGGAGGGAGACCGGGGAGCTGTTTTTT	CASSLDPSGRETGELFF
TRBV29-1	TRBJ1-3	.	TGCACCATTCGAACGGTCTCTGGAAACACCATATATTTT	CTIRTVSGNTIYF
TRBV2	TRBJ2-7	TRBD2	TGTGCCAGCAACCGATTTAGCGGGCACAACTACGAGCAGTACTTC	CASNRFSGHNYEQYF
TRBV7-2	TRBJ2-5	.	TGTGCCAGCAGCTTATCGACAGCCCAGTACTTC	CASSLSTAQYF
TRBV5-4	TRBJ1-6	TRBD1	TGTGCCAGCAGCTTGGCGGGACAGGGGAATTCACCCCTCCACTTT	CASSLAGQGNSPLHF